This T cell receptor (beta chain) was identified in a study of blood T cell repertoires in COVID-19. Study details: Spain, Italy and the United States supplied samples that represented acute and convalescent COVID-19. In each case, the material was cDNA or gDNA derived from T cells, B-cell-depleted T cells, or PBMCs.

In the original processing: Reference gene primer amplification yielded estimated nucleated cell counts. Using immunoSEQ multiplex PCR, the repertoire was profiled, and TCRdb retains in-frame clones only, with some absent. V and J calls plus clone size are reproduced from that table; the DNA served to infer D and trimming. The sample records 380,000 or so clones, roughly 90% being singletons. V shed 0 bases and J shed 1 base, with 9 bases lying between them. Germline V lookup: CDR1 GTSNPN, CDR2 SVGIG (reference sequence). The CDR3 is 14 residues long. The TCR comes from a man aged 35 to 55 with acute or convalescent COVID-19. The sequencing input was peripheral blood. The chain couples TRBV30 to TRBJ1-2; D may be TRBD1 (5 bases). The CDR3 DNA is TGTGCCTGGAGTGTAGCAGGGATTAACTATGGCTACACCTTC. Translating it yields CAWSVAGINYGYTF.